These 13 T cell receptor beta chains share one sample of origin, sequenced in a study of beta chain features in type 1 diabetes. No antigen has been identified for these receptors. Study-level results: Among all four CD4+ subsets, Type 1 diabetes patients had TCRB CDR3s that were moderately but significantly shorter.

Every bit of the isolated RNA underwent reverse transcription, so sequencing read expressed TCRB transcripts. Profiled with immunoSEQ multiplex PCR; TCRdb holds only in-frame clones, not every one. The sample contains around 600,000 clones, around 12% of which appear only once. The sample taken for sequencing was naive CD4+ T cells from blood. The origin of the receptors is a man aged 25-45 years with type 1 diabetes.

The rearrangement links TRBV18 to TRBJ2-7, with D perhaps TRBD1 or TRBD2 (6 bases each). There are 14 residues in the CDR3. Trimming cost V 6 bases and J 2 bases, with 14 bases left between them. CDR1 KGHSH and CDR2 LQKENI come from the germline V gene. This CDR3 reads CASSRDTLTYEQYF. In nucleotides, the CDR3 is TGTGCCAGCTCGCGGGACACCTTAACCTACGAGCAGTACTTC.

The table lists this clone with a few counts. Distinct nucleotide sequences in the sample also encode this CDR3. V is TRBV7-2 and J is TRBJ2-3, with 8 bases matching TRBD2. There are 14 residues in the CDR3. From germline, CDR1 is SGHTA and CDR2 FQGNSA. Germline trimming cut 3 bases from V and 1 base from J; bases unmatched to any gene: 0. Here the CDR3 reads CASSFGGGTDTQYF. CDR3 nucleotides: TGTGCCAGCAGCTTCGGGGGGGGCACAGATACGCAGTATTTT.

This clone was found a few times. This sequence joins TRBV7-2 and TRBJ1-6; D ambiguous. The ends were cut back, 3 bases at V and 9 bases at J, with 15 bases in the middle. The V gene's germline CDR1 is SGHTA and CDR2 FQGNSA. This CDR3 is built from 15 residues. The CDR3 DNA reads TGTGCCAGCAGCTTGAGTGCCGTTCGGTCTTCACCCCTCCACTTT. This sequence encodes CASSLSAVRSSPLHF.

This clone occurred a few times. This chain connects TRBV28 to TRBJ2-1; 7 bases align to TRBD2. There are 16 residues in the CDR3. After removal of 2 bases from V and 2 bases from J, the junction contained 6 bases not matched to a gene. The V gene's germline CDR1 is MDHEN and CDR2 SYDVKM. As DNA, the CDR3 is TGTGCCAGCAGTTTAATACGTCGGGGGGCCTACAATGAGCAGTTCTTC. As protein: CASSLIRRGAYNEQFF.

The rearrangement uses TRBV28 and TRBJ1-3; D uncertain. CDR3 length: 10 residues. Trimming pared 5 bases from V and 4 bases from J, leaving 0 bases between. Looked up from germline, CDR1 is MDHEN and CDR2 is SYDVKM. The CDR3 reads CASSGNTIYF. DNA for the CDR3: TGTGCCAGCAGTGGAAACACCATATATTTT.

The chain combines TRBV10-3 with TRBJ1-5, with 9 bases fitting TRBD1. This CDR3 comprises 17 residues. The J segment lost 6 bases and the V segment lost 0 bases, leaving 9 bases of the junction unmatched. CDR1 is ENHRY, CDR2 SYGVKD, per germline. The CDR3 here is CAISESSGGQGSQPQHF. For the CDR3, the DNA is TGTGCCATCAGTGAGTCGTCCGGGGGACAGGGTAGTCAGCCCCAGCATTTT.

This rearrangement joins TRBV10-3 to TRBJ2-3; D unclear. Germline CDR1 reads ENHRY; CDR2 reads SYGVKD. The ends were cut back, 5 bases at V and 4 bases at J, with 13 bases in the middle. The CDR3 runs 14 residues. CDR3 bases: TGTGCCATCAGTCCCAGGCAGGCGGCAGATACGCAGTATTTT. It encodes CAISPRQAADTQYF.

This clone turned up a few times. J is TRBJ2-1 and V is TRBV6-5, with 9 bases aligning to TRBD1. CDR1 and CDR2 (germline): MNHEY, SVGAGI. The CDR3 covers 15 residues. The ends lost 6 bases at V and 8 bases at J; junction bases unmatched: 11. The CDR3 coding sequence is TGTGCCAGCAGCAGGGGACAGGGCCTTGGAGATGAGCAGTTCTTC. Amino acids: CASSRGQGLGDEQFF.

This rearrangement joins TRBV5-1 to TRBJ1-2; D remains ambiguous. The CDR3 has 12 residues. Trimming shortened V by 4 bases and J by 6 bases, and 10 bases separated the two germline ends. The V gene's germline CDR1 is SGHRS and CDR2 YFSETQ. CDR3 sequence (DNA): TGCGCCAGCAGCAATATAAGGGATGGCTACACCTTC. It encodes CASSNIRDGYTF.

The chain couples TRBV13 to TRBJ1-2, with D possibly matching TRBD1 (6 bases). V dropped 6 bases and J dropped 2 bases, with 13 bases sitting between them. The CDR3 totals 14 residues. Germline lookup yields CDR1 PRHDT and CDR2 FYEKMQ (reference sequence). The CDR3 here is CASSSTRGNYGYTF. The DNA for the CDR3 is TGTGCCAGCAGTTCCACCAGGGGAAACTATGGCTACACCTTC.

This clone has a handful of counts. The genes are TRBV6-6 and TRBJ2-3; 7 bases are shared with TRBD1. The germline CDR1 and CDR2 sequences are MNHNY and SVGAGI (reference sequence). V gave up 2 bases and J gave up 2 bases; unmatched junction bases: 4. This CDR3 has 15 amino acids. CDR3: CASSYGQVYTDTQYF. The CDR3, as DNA: TGTGCCAGCAGTTACGGACAGGTTTACACAGATACGCAGTATTTT.

V is TRBV2 and J is TRBJ1-2, with 8 positions matching TRBD1. V was pared by 7 bases and J by 4 bases, with 17 bases of the junction left unmatched. Germline lookup yields CDR1 SNHLY and CDR2 FYNNEI. The CDR3 is 17 amino acids. DNA of the CDR3: TGTGCCAGCAAAGCGGCCAGGACAGGGTTTAGGGTCTATGGCTACACCTTC. It codes for CASKAARTGFRVYGYTF.

This clone was counted only a few times. The V call is TRBV2, the J call TRBJ2-7, with D uncertain. Between the trimmed V and J ends, which lost 6 bases and 6 bases, there was a span of 12 bases. CDR1 is SNHLY, CDR2 FYNNEI, per germline. This CDR3 contains 12 residues. The CDR3 nucleotides read TGTGCCAGCAGGGACCGGACGGCCGAGCAGTACTTC. This codes for CASRDRTAEQYF.